The sequence of this TCR beta chain was determined in a study of cytomegalovirus exposure and HLA in healthy donors. The primer mix had 60 Vbeta and 13 Jbeta primers. Sequencing used immunoSEQ multiplex PCR; TCRdb keeps in-frame clones, though not all of them. The listing contains some 130,000 clones. The CDR3 extends over 16 amino acids. V was shortened by 4 bases and J by 4 bases, with 19 bases between the two germline ends. Germline values: CDR1 GTSNPN, CDR2 SVGIG (reference sequence). The sequenced material came from PBMCs. The chain recombines TRBV30 with TRBJ1-4; unclear D gene. The receptor comes from a woman aged 40 to 49 in good health and CMV-seropositive. The CDR3 DNA reads as TGTGCCTGGAATAAAGGAGGGTTCGGTGGTAATGAAAAACTGTTTTTT. It specifies CAWNKGGFGGNEKLFF.